This record concerns one T cell receptor beta chain sequence. Per the original methods: It was from reference gene primer amplification that nucleated cell counts were estimated. Measured with immunoSEQ multiplex PCR; TCRdb has only the in-frame clones, and not every one. V, J and clone size are those of that table, while D and trimming were read from the DNA. Altogether about 200,000 clones are present, more than 75% being singletons, with the ten largest covering 5.5% to 7%. The V gene's germline CDR1 is SGHAT and CDR2 FQDESV (reference sequence). The length of the CDR3 is 15 residues. Trimming shortened V by 3 bases and J by 4 bases, and 14 bases separated the two germline ends. The data were taken from a study of blood T cell repertoires in COVID-19. Whole-study context: PBMCs, B-cell-depleted T cells, or T cells provided the cDNA or gDNA that made up the material.

Sample: peripheral blood. The sequence was collected from a woman aged 40-49 years with COVID-19, enrolled during active disease. The chain couples TRBV11-1 to TRBJ2-3, with D possibly matching TRBD1 (6 bases). CDR3 loop: CASSFGQSGADTQYF. CDR3 in DNA: TGTGCCAGCAGCTTCGGTCAGTCAGGGGCAGATACGCAGTATTTT. Variable domain in full (rest from reference TRBV11-1 and TRBJ2-3): EAEVAQSPRYKITEKSQAVAFWCDPISGHATLYWYRQILGQGPELLVQFQDESVVDDSQLPKDRFSAERLKGVDSTLKIQPAELGDSAMYLCASSFGQSGADTQYFGPGTRLTVL.